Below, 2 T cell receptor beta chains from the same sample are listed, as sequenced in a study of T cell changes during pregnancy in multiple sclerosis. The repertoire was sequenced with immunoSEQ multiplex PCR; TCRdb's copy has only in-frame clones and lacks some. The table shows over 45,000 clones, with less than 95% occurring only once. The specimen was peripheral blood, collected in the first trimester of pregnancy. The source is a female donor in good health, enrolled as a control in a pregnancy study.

The chain's CDR3 is CASSIWGLAGGDYTDTQYF. CDR3 bases: TGTGCCAGTAGTATTTGGGGACTAGCGGGAGGCGACTACACAGATACGCAGTATTTT. The rearrangement links TRBV19 to TRBJ2-3; 15 positions agree with TRBD2. V lost 3 bases, J lost 2 bases, and 9 bases stayed unmatched. The CDR3 length is 19 residues. Per germline, CDR1 LNHDA and CDR2 SQIVND (reference sequence).

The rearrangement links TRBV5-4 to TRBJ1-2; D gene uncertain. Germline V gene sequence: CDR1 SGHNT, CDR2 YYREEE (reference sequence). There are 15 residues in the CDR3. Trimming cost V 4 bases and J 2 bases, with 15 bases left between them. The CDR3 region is CASSPARDRNYGYTF. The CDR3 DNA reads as TGTGCCAGCAGCCCGGCCCGGGATAGGAACTATGGCTACACCTTC.